This T cell receptor (beta chain) was recorded in a study of cytomegalovirus exposure and HLA in healthy donors. Across the whole study: Within an early data release were tens of millions of unique TCRs drawn from HLA-typed donors. Broader study findings: A further, later analysis showed that HLA-associated TCR beta chains (compared with equally common others) were more clonally expanded. What TCR beta sequences reportedly achieved was accurate prediction of HLA-A and HLA-B alleles in most subjects. Some TCR beta chains (around 160 of them) were listed as cytomegalovirus-associated.

Both 60 Vbeta primers and 13 Jbeta primers went into the PCR. Clones were sequenced by immunoSEQ multiplex PCR, and TCRdb holds only the in-frame ones, with some missing. The table records roughly 86,000 clones, 60% to 80% of them present only once. Of note for this clone: The antigen remains unidentified.

CDR1 and CDR2 (germline): SGDLS, YYNGEE. Losses at the gene ends were 4 bases for V and 8 bases for J; bases not matched to a gene: 6. This CDR3 contains 13 residues. This TCR derives from a middle-aged man in good health and CMV-seropositive. The chain couples TRBV9 to TRBJ1-2, with 9 positions matching TRBD1. Sequenced sample: PBMCs. The CDR3 loop reads CASSPQGARGYTF. The CDR3 DNA follows: TGTGCCAGCAGCCCACAGGGGGCGCGGGGCTACACCTTC. Filled out from reference TRBV9 and TRBJ1-2, the complete variable domain reads DSGVTQTPKHLITATGQRVTLRCSPRSGDLSVYWYQQSLDQGLQFLIQYYNGEERAKGNILERFSAQQFPDLHSELNLSSLELGDSALYFCASSPQGARGYTFGSGTRLTVV.